The 8 T cell receptor beta chains below were found in one sample sequenced in a study of shared clonotypes between healthy human individuals. The assay was immunoSEQ multiplex PCR, and TCRdb's table has in-frame clones only and misses some. The sample has under 1,900,000 clones; 98% are singletons. Sequenced material: naive CD4+ T cells sorted from blood. Described subset: CD45RA+ positively selected. These receptors were obtained from a man aged 30-40 years in good health.

The rearrangement links TRBV28 to TRBJ1-2; the match to TRBD1 covers 7 bases. From germline, CDR1 is MDHEN and CDR2 SYDVKM. Trimming at V came to 7 bases and at J to 8 bases, leaving 13 bases not matched to a gene. CDR3 size: 14 residues. The CDR3 coding sequence is TGTGCCAGCAAACGGACAGGAGGGGATGGCGGCTACACCTTC. This encodes CASKRTGGDGGYTF.

The rearrangement uses TRBV5-1 and TRBJ1-1, with a tentative D call TRBD1 (6 bases). With 4 bases removed from V and 1 base from J, the gap between germline ends came to 11 bases. The CDR3 is 14 amino acids. Germline CDR1 is SGHRS and CDR2 is YFSETQ. CDR3 sequence reads: CASSRTGQNTEAFF. The CDR3 nucleotides are TGCGCCAGCAGCCGAACGGGACAGAACACTGAAGCTTTCTTT.

V usage is TRBV19 and J usage is TRBJ2-1; perhaps D is TRBD1 or TRBD2 (6 bases each). The CDR3 has 16 residues. The V and J ends lost 4 bases and 7 bases respectively, with 20 bases between them. Germline V gives CDR1 LNHDA, CDR2 SQIVND (reference sequence). The CDR3 nucleotides are TGTGCCAGTAGTACCCTTGGGCAGGGGAGGAGGAATGAGCAGTTCTTC. Protein: CASSTLGQGRRNEQFF.

Here the CDR3 reads CASSFGGRSETQYF. As DNA, the CDR3 is TGTGCCAGCAGTTTCGGGGGTAGGTCAGAGACCCAGTACTTC. The chain couples TRBV27 to TRBJ2-5, with a possible D match to TRBD2 (6 bases). The V end was cut by 3 bases, the J end by 4 bases, with 12 bases between. The CDR3 contains 14 residues. Germline CDR1 MNHEY, CDR2 SMNVEV (reference sequence).

This chain connects TRBV28 to TRBJ2-7; TRBD2 aligns across 8 bases. Germline assignment: CDR1 MDHEN and CDR2 SYDVKM. This CDR3 has 15 residues. Germline trimming cut 4 bases from V and 2 bases from J; bases unmatched to any gene: 7. For the CDR3, the DNA is TGTGCCAGCAGTTCCTTAGCGGGACCTCCCTACGAGCAGTACTTC. Protein: CASSSLAGPPYEQYF.

The CDR3 DNA sequence: TGTGCCAGCAGCTTAGATTACGGGAGGGCCTTCGGGGAGCTGTTTTTT. This sequence encodes CASSLDYGRAFGELFF. The chain employs TRBV11-2 and TRBJ2-2, with 8 bases lining up with TRBD2. This CDR3 contains 16 residues. Trimming removed 0 bases from V and 7 bases from J; junction bases left unmatched: 7. Looked up from germline, CDR1 is SGHAT and CDR2 is FQNNGV. Supplemented by reference TRBV11-2 and TRBJ2-2, the full variable domain reads EAGVAQSPRYKIIEKRQSVAFWCNPISGHATLYWYQQILGQGPKLLIQFQNNGVVDDSQLPKDRFSAERLKGVDSTLKIQPAKLEDSAVYLCASSLDYGRAFGELFFGEGSRLTVL.

The chain carries TRBV4-2 and TRBJ2-6; weak D call: TRBD2 (6 bases). The CDR3 totals 18 residues. Trimming stripped 3 bases from V and 0 bases from J, with 15 bases between. The germline gives CDR1 LGHNA, CDR2 YNFKEQ. The DNA for the CDR3 is TGTGCCAGCAGCCAGGAAGGGACTTTGAGCTCTGGGGCCAACGTCCTGACTTTC. Its protein is CASSQEGTLSSGANVLTF.

This chain links TRBV29-1 with TRBJ2-7, with 7 bases fitting TRBD2. The CDR3 runs 12 residues. In germline, CDR1 is SQVTM, CDR2 ANQGSEA. V was pared by 6 bases and J by 3 bases, with 5 bases of the junction left unmatched. CDR3 residues: CSVRTSYYEQYF. The CDR3 nucleotides are TGCAGCGTGAGGACTAGTTACTACGAGCAGTACTTC.